This T cell receptor beta chain was retrieved from a study of blood T cells in healthy people across ages. Using a J-beta primer mix together with a sample-barcoded 5' primer, a second PCR was run for roughly 6 to 11 cycles. TCRdb fed the 5' RACE reads into MiXCR, producing one record per CDR3 protein. The sample lists roughly 1.7 million distinct CDR3 sequences; almost 35% were seen once. Every sample had a minimum of 6 million PBMCs isolated. Points on this clonotype: Antigen: not known.

Study-level findings and limits: The study regarded diversity estimates from one million T cells as underestimates. In the absence of known donor CMV status, changes in expanded clonotypes were possibly confounded. Donors of long life had a larger count of naive CD4+ cells and greater diversity than aged donors.

Germline V gene lookup returns CDR1 MNHEY and CDR2 SVGAGI. The V and J ends lost 6 bases and 5 bases, in that order; junction bases with no gene match: 13. This CDR3 comprises 16 residues. J is TRBJ1-2 and V is TRBV6-5; TRBD1 matches at 9 bases. The sequencing sample was made of blood. The clonotype comes from a woman aged 25 to 39 in good health. This CDR3 reads CASRRGPTGGPYGYTF. CDR3 DNA: TGTGCCAGCAGAAGGGGGCCAACAGGGGGCCCGTATGGCTACACCTTC.